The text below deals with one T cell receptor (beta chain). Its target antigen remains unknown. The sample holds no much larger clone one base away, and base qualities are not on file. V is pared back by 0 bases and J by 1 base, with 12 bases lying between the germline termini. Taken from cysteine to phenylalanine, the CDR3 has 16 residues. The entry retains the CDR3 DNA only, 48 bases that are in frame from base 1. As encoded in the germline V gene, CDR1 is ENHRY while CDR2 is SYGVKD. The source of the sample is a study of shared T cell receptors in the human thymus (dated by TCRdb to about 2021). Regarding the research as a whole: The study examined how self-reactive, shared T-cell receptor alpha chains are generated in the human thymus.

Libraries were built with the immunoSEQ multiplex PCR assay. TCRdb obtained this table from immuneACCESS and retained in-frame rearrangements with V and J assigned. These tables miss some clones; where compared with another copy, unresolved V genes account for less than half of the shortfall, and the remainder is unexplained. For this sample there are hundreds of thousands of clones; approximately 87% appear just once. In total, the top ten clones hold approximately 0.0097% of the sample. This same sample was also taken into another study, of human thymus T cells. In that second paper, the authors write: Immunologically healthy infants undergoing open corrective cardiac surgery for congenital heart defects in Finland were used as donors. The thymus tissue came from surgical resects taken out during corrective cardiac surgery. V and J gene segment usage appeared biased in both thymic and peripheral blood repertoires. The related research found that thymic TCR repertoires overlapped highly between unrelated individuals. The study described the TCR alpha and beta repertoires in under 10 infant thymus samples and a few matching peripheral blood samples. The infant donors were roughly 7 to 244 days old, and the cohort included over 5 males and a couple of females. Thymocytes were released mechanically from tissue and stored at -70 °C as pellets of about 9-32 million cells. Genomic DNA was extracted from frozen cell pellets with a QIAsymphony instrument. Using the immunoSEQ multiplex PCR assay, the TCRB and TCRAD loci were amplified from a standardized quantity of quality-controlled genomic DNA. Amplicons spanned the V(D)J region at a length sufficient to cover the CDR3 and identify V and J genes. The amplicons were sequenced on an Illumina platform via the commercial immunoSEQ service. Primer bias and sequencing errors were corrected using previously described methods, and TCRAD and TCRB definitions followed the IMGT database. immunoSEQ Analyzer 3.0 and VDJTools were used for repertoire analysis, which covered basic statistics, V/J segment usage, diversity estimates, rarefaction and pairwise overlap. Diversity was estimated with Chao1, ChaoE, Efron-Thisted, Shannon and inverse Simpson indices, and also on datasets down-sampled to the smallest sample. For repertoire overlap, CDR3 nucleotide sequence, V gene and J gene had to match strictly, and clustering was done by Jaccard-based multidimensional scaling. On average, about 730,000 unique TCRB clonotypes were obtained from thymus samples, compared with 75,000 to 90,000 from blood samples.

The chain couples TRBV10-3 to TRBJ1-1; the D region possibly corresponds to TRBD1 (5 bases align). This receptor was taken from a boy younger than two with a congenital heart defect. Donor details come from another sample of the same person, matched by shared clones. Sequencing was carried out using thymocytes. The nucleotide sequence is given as TGTGCCATCAGTGAGTCGGGGGACTACCCGAACACTGAAGCTTTCTTT. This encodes CAISESGDYPNTEAFF.